The text below deals with one TCR beta chain. Its antigen remains undetermined. No base qualities exist here, and no much larger clone lies one base off it. Systemically healthy Caucasian individuals from Russia, some 36 in total and aged about 6 to 100 years, were included as donors. About 10 milliliters of peripheral blood were collected from each donor into EDTA-treated Vacutainer tubes. Ficoll-Paque density-gradient centrifugation was used to isolate PBMCs, with at least 6 million obtained per sample. Trizol reagent was used to extract total RNA from the PBMCs, yielding at least 5 micrograms per sample. The percentages of naive CD45RAhigh/CD27high T cells were determined by flow cytometry on a PBMC aliquot from every donor. The data originate from a study of blood T cells in healthy people across ages (dated by TCRdb to about 2015). About the investigation overall: In model experiments, template switching captured about one uniquely barcoded TCR beta cDNA molecule for every two T cells. To track age-related changes in TCR beta repertoire diversity, the study relied on deep sequencing normalized with unique cDNA molecular identifiers. Donors were grouped into four age groups: young (average 16 years), middle-aged (over 35), aged (over 55) and long-lived (approximately 82). The study analyzed two additional independent replicas of 1 million unique cDNA reads from the same blood draw for two donors, one aged 18 to 30 and one aged 80 or older. Paper-wide results and their limitations: Donor CMV infection status was unknown, potentially confounding age-related changes in expanded clonotypes. Compared with the aged group, the long-lived group had more naive CD4+ T cells, fewer expanded clones and increased TCR diversity, a pattern suggesting age selection. As age increased, observed TCR beta diversity per million T cells dropped in a roughly linear way, and a significant reduction was already evident by age about 40. Since profiling was done on bulk unsorted PBMCs, naive and antigen-experienced compartments could not be conclusively compared. Estimates of total diversity from one million sequenced T cells were regarded as lower bounds and underestimates. A strong correlation was found between observed TCR beta diversity and the percentage of naive T cells measured by flow cytometry.

The library was produced with 5' RACE. TCRdb lists the instrument as Illumina HiSeq 2500. The second PCR ran for about 6 to 12 cycles and used a J-beta primer mix along with a sample-barcoded 5' primer. Each TCR beta cDNA molecule received a unique molecular identifier from a template-switch 5' adaptor carrying 12 random nucleotides. Each sample yielded at least 2.5 million CDR3-containing paired-end reads. First-strand cDNA synthesis was performed from all RNA using the Mint cDNA synthesis kit, with priming by a TRBC-specific oligonucleotide. Following uracil-DNA glycosylase treatment, all cDNA underwent a first 18-cycle PCR with the universal primers M1SS and BC2_uni_R. Concerning the study's data processing: Normalization of each sample was performed by random selection of 1 million high-quality reads, each carrying a distinct molecular identifier. Instead of being binned into consensus sequences, reads with shared molecular identifiers were discarded. MiTCR, set to a Q25 quality threshold and the strictest error-elimination algorithm, was used for CDR3 identification, clonotype clustering and error correction. Lower-bound total TCR beta diversity was estimated with a nonparametric unseen species model using Euler transformation. TCRdb reworked the public reads: Q25 trimming with fastp, MiXCR clone assembly, productive beta chains retained. Under each unique CDR3 protein, matching rows form one entry showing the most common genes and DNA. Clone size and V and J calls follow TCRdb, not the original study. In all, the sample holds around 1,000,000 distinct CDR3 sequences, and approximately 26% of those were seen once. The ten top clones hold about 0.72% of the sample.

Another study also made use of these data, one on T cells of mothers and their children. Per that second paper: Nine systemically healthy Caucasian individuals served as donors, namely three mothers together with their six children. cDNA synthesis consumed the entire amount of extracted RNA, loaded at approximately 1.6 ug RNA in each 15 ul reaction. In the second PCR, the M1S primer introduced both the sample barcodes and 2-4 random nucleotides. More than 8.5 million TCR beta CDR3 reads were obtained from each mother, and approximately 3 million reads were obtained from each child. Thymic selection shapes the output of TCR recombination in a similar way in related and unrelated pairs, and inherited differences have a minor effect. Related mother-child pairs always showed normalized repertoire overlap that was slightly higher than in unrelated mother-child pairs, though the difference was never significant. No persistent microchimeric T cell clones were detected, at a sensitivity of approximately 110 clones per million clonotypes. In the study, deep NGS was used to compare the TCR beta repertoires of mothers and children, and features distinguishing related mother-child pairs from unrelated individuals were sought. On average, the children were approximately 11 +/- 4 years old, while the mothers were about 40 +/- 4 years old. After adapters were ligated using NEBNext reagents, the libraries underwent 100+100 nt paired-end sequencing on an Illumina HiSeq 2000. To prevent cross-contamination, the mother and child libraries were prepared one month apart and sequenced in separate runs. For each donor, somewhere between roughly 500,000 and 2,100,000 distinct TCR beta clonotypes were identified. Naive TCR beta clonotypes were estimated from low-frequency clonotypes matched to each donor's FACS-determined naive share, without sorting.

The origin of this receptor is a girl aged 2 to 10 in good health. Specimen: blood.

This receptor has the CDR3 CASRFDSARGYF. The DNA sequence reads TGTGCCAGCAGATTTGACAGTGCTCGAGGGTACTTC. The chain couples TRBV2 to TRBJ2-4; TRBD1 might be the D gene, on 5 matching bases. Reading the germline V gene gives CDR1 SNHLY and CDR2 FYNNEI. The CDR3 contains 12 residues, cysteine and phenylalanine counted. Here the CDR3 DNA is all that survives: 36 bases in frame from base 1. V was cut back by 6 bases and J by 15 bases, leaving a gap of 18 bases between them.